The 5 T cell receptor beta chains below all came from one sample that was sequenced in a study of control samples from healthy donors and cancer patients. The data were produced by immunoSEQ multiplex PCR, yet TCRdb's version contains in-frame clones alone and is incomplete. Of about 150,000 clones listed, roughly 94% are singletons. Input material: blood. These receptors originate from a man aged 40-55 years in good health.

Concerning this clone itself: Other DNA variants within this sample encode the same CDR3. J is TRBJ2-2 and V is TRBV6-2 or TRBV6-3, with 7 bases lining up with TRBD2. Losses at the gene ends were 0 bases for V and 3 bases for J; bases not matched to a gene: 1. Germline loops: CDR1 MNHEY, CDR2 SVGEGT. This CDR3 comprises 15 residues. CDR3 sequence reads: CASSYSGGDTGELFF. Here the CDR3 DNA reads TGTGCCAGCAGTTACTCGGGGGGGGACACCGGGGAGCTGTTTTTT.

The sample holds one count of this clone. This sequence joins TRBV10-3 and TRBJ1-2, with D possibly matching TRBD1 (5 bases). CDR1 is ENHRY and CDR2 is SYGVKD in the germline V gene. This CDR3 contains 15 residues. Trimming stripped 0 bases from V and 4 bases from J, with 12 bases between. CDR3 residues: CAISESGRQTYGYTF. In DNA form, the CDR3 reads TGTGCCATCAGTGAGTCTGGAAGACAGACCTATGGCTACACCTTC.

This sequence joins TRBV23-1 and TRBJ1-2; 8 nucleotides align to TRBD1. TRBV23-1 is treated as an ORF (open reading frame) with a function not yet certain. Germline trimming cut 7 bases from V and 7 bases from J; bases unmatched to any gene: 14. The CDR3 covers 15 residues. This chain's CDR3 is CASTPGGGFPLGYTF. As DNA, the CDR3 is TGCGCCAGCACCCCAGGGGGCGGGTTTCCCCTTGGCTACACCTTC.

The V call is TRBV15, the J call TRBJ2-1; D is uncertain. CDR1 LNHNV and CDR2 YYDKDF come from the germline V gene (reference sequence). Trimming cost V 1 base and J 8 bases, with 9 bases left between them. This CDR3 contains 13 residues. The CDR3 DNA follows: TGTGCCACCAGCAGAGCGGCTGGGGATGAGCAGTTCTTC. As protein: CATSRAAGDEQFF.

The rearrangement links TRBV9 to TRBJ2-1, with TRBD2 identical over 8 bases. Germline-derived CDR1 and CDR2 are SGDLS and YYNGEE. Losses at the gene ends were 6 bases for V and 3 bases for J; bases not matched to a gene: 8. The CDR3 covers 15 residues. This chain's CDR3 is CASTGKSGSYNEQFF. In DNA form, the CDR3 reads TGTGCCAGCACGGGGAAAAGCGGGAGCTACAATGAGCAGTTCTTC.